This T cell receptor (beta chain) was profiled in a study of glioma-infiltrating T cells. Regarding the study as a whole: Above-expected tissue-blood divergence occurred in all gliomas, most in low-grade ones. Tissue and blood shared very few CDR3 sequences.

The iRepertoire nested amplicon-rescue multiplex PCR amplified TCR alpha and beta CDR3s from RNA. Tissue mRNA or PBMC total RNA, 100-400 ng, went into one-step reverse transcription and amplification. TCRdb used MiXCR to reprocess the multiplex PCR reads, holding one entry per CDR3 protein. The sample gives around 100,000 distinct CDR3 sequences, around 28% of which show up once; approximately 46% is in the top ten. Concerning this clonotype itself: Its antigen is not known. Without the conserved terminal phenylalanine or tryptophan, this CDR3 likely stems from a read error.

Germline CDR1 and CDR2: MNHEY and SVGAGI. The V gene end was trimmed by 4 bases and the J gene end by 13 bases; junction bases not matched to a gene: 13. CDR3 length: 14 amino acids. The clonotype comes from a human donor with low-grade glioma or glioblastoma, undergoing nonglioma brain surgery, or in good health (not recorded which). Sequencing was performed on glioma tissue, nonneoplastic brain tissue, or PBMCs (not recorded which). The gene calls are TRBV6-5 and TRBJ2-1, with TRBD1 matching over 7 bases. CDR3 region: CASSLQGLKETQFL. The DNA of the CDR3 is TGTGCCAGCAGTTTACAGGGGTTGAAAGAGACCCAGTTCCTC.